This T cell receptor beta chain originates from a study of PD-1 blockade in classical Hodgkin lymphoma. Specified time point: newly diagnosed, previously untreated cHL patient sample. Thawed PBMCs were the source of CD4+ T cells, purified by magnetic negative selection. As for this clone: At one of its ends the junction is not consistent with the germline gene, which may arise from a read error.

This table comes from immunoSEQ multiplex PCR, and its TCRdb copy is limited to in-frame clones, with some not included. The sample gives about 20,000 clones, approximately 80% of which show up once; 1% to 1.5% is in the top ten. This CDR3 is 11 amino acids long. Germline CDR1 is SGHAT and CDR2 is FQNNGV. Source material: CD4+ T cells from blood. The clonotype originates from a human donor with classical Hodgkin lymphoma. The gene calls are TRBV11-2 and TRBJ2-7; 9 bases align to TRBD1. The CDR3 spells CASSLADRGHF. CDR3 nucleotides: TGTGCCAGCAGCTTAGCGGACAGGGGCCACTTC.